What follows is one T cell receptor beta chain and its context. The antigen is undetermined. The data were taken from a study of CD8 T cells in Susac syndrome. Study-level points and caveats: The relatively small number of individuals in the TCR sequencing and HLA analysis was acknowledged by the study.

Random hexamers primed reverse transcription of 0.5 to 1 ug RNA. A multiplex approach, immunoSEQ multiplex PCR, amplified TCR beta CDR3 across 54 Vbeta and 13 Jbeta. TCRdb redid the calling of the immunoSEQ multiplex PCR reads with MiXCR, one entry per CDR3 protein. The sample has about 180,000 distinct CDR3 sequences, around 95% seen once. The sequenced sample consisted of CD4+ T cells from PBMCs. The clonotype originates from a human donor with multiple sclerosis.

Written as DNA, the CDR3 is TGTGCCGTAACCCTGCCGCCCATAAACCGCTACACCTTC. Translating gives CAVTLPPINRYTF. The chain recombines TRBV15 with TRBJ1-2, with D uncertain. The germline CDR1 and CDR2 sequences are LNHNV and YYDKDF (reference sequence). V was clipped by 11 bases and J by 9 bases, with 22 bases between them. This CDR3 is 13 amino acids long.